These 22 T cell receptor beta chains share one sample of origin, sequenced in a study of blood T cell repertoires in COVID-19. Method: immunoSEQ multiplex PCR; TCRdb's copy keeps in-frame clones and lacks some. Of roughly 500,000 clones in the sample, 80% to 90% are singletons; the top ten hold 3% to 3.5%. The material sequenced was peripheral blood. The receptors originated from a human donor in a cohort sampled during active COVID-19.

The V gene is TRBV2, the J gene TRBJ1-1; D is uncertain. The V and J ends lost 6 bases and 1 base respectively, with 9 bases between them. Germline CDR1 reads SNHLY; CDR2 reads FYNNEI. The length of the CDR3 is 13 residues. CDR3 amino acids: CASRPLANTEAFF. In nucleotides, the CDR3 is TGTGCCAGCAGACCCCTGGCGAACACTGAAGCTTTCTTT.

This chain links TRBV11-2 with TRBJ2-3; TRBD2 aligns across 9 bases. This CDR3 is 16 amino acids long. V gave up 1 base and J gave up 6 bases; unmatched junction bases: 8. Germline V gene sequence: CDR1 SGHAT, CDR2 FQNNGV. The CDR3 sequence is CASSLAAGGPSDTQYF. The CDR3 DNA reads as TGTGCCAGCAGCTTAGCGGCGGGAGGGCCGAGTGATACGCAGTATTTT. The full variable domain, completed using reference TRBV11-2 and TRBJ2-3, is EAGVAQSPRYKIIEKRQSVAFWCNPISGHATLYWYQQILGQGPKLLIQFQNNGVVDDSQLPKDRFSAERLKGVDSTLKIQPAKLEDSAVYLCASSLAAGGPSDTQYFGPGTRLTVL.

The chain carries TRBV28 and TRBJ1-2; weak D call: TRBD1 (6 bases). The length of the CDR3 is 13 residues. Between the trimmed V and J ends, which lost 6 bases and 2 bases, there was a span of 10 bases. Looked up from germline, CDR1 is MDHEN and CDR2 is SYDVKM. The CDR3 region has the DNA TGTGCCAGCAGGGGGGACACCAACTATGGCTACACCTTC. Its translation is CASRGDTNYGYTF.

J is TRBJ1-1 and V is TRBV3-1 (or the pseudogene TRBV3-2); possible D gene TRBD1, 5 bases. CDR1 and CDR2 (germline): LGHDT, YNNKEL (reference sequence). V shed 1 base and J shed 6 bases, with 15 bases lying between them. There are 15 residues in the CDR3. CDR3 nucleotides: TGTGCCAGCAGCCAAGTAAAAAGGGGAACCGCTGAAGCTTTCTTT. Translated, it gives CASSQVKRGTAEAFF.

V usage is TRBV11-2 and J usage is TRBJ1-6; D remains ambiguous. V was pared by 1 base and J by 4 bases, with 8 bases between. This CDR3 has 15 residues. The germline CDR1 and CDR2 sequences are SGHAT and FQNNGV. The DNA of the CDR3 is TGTGCCAGCAGCTTAGTTTCAGATTATAATTCACCCCTCCACTTT. As protein: CASSLVSDYNSPLHF.

V usage is TRBV21-1 and J usage is TRBJ2-7; TRBD2, as called in the table, went unchecked against the DNA. TRBV21-1 corresponds to a pseudogene. This CDR3 spans 15 amino acids. The CDR3 DNA reads as TGTGCCAGCAGCTCCCCCCGGCGGAGAGGGTACGAGCAGTACTTC. This sequence encodes CASSSPRRRGYEQYF.

Notes on this clone: Other DNA sequences in this specimen translate into the identical CDR3. CDR3 nucleotide sequence: TGTGCCAGTAGTCCGGGGACAGGGGGCGGATATGGCTACACCTTC. It specifies CASSPGTGGGYGYTF. The chain joins TRBV19 to TRBJ1-2; 12 bases map to TRBD1. The V and J ends lost 5 bases and 5 bases, in that order; junction bases with no gene match: 6. The CDR3 covers 15 residues. Germline lookup yields CDR1 LNHDA and CDR2 SQIVND (reference sequence).

The rearrangement uses TRBV28 and TRBJ2-1, with 7 bases fitting TRBD2. This CDR3 is built from 16 residues. The V gene's germline CDR1 is MDHEN and CDR2 SYDVKM. V was pared by 4 bases and J by 2 bases, with 8 bases of the junction left unmatched. The CDR3 sequence: CASSSHTGTTYNEQFF. CDR3 nucleotide sequence: TGTGCCAGCAGTTCGCATACCGGGACTACCTACAATGAGCAGTTCTTC.

The gene calls are TRBV14 and TRBJ2-7; D perhaps matches TRBD2 (5 bases). V shed 0 bases and J shed 4 bases, with 22 bases lying between them. CDR3 length: 18 amino acids. From germline, CDR1 is SGHDN and CDR2 FVKESK. CDR3 sequence: CASSQERRGPNWFYEQYF. CDR3 sequence (DNA): TGTGCCAGCAGCCAAGAAAGAAGAGGGCCCAACTGGTTTTACGAGCAGTACTTC.

This rearrangement joins TRBV7-3 to TRBJ2-3; D unclear. CDR1 and CDR2 (germline): SGHTA, FQGTGA. V was cut by 3 bases and J by 1 base, with 8 bases left in between. The CDR3 length is 14 residues. CDR3 loop: CASSFGTGTDTQYF. The CDR3 nucleotides read TGTGCCAGCAGCTTTGGCACAGGCACAGATACGCAGTATTTT.

As for this clone: This same CDR3 is encoded by further DNA sequences in the sample. The chain combines TRBV6-5 with TRBJ1-1; 8 bases map to TRBD1. V lost 0 bases to trimming and J lost 0 bases; unmatched junction nucleotides: 0. The CDR3 has 15 residues. Germline V gene data show CDR1 as MNHEY and CDR2 as SVGAGI. CDR3 sequence reads: CASSYSGQVNTEAFF. The DNA for the CDR3 is TGTGCCAGCAGTTACTCGGGACAGGTGAACACTGAAGCTTTCTTT.

The V call is TRBV12-3 or TRBV12-4, the J call TRBJ1-2, with a possible D match to TRBD1 (5 bases). V lost 3 bases, J lost 7 bases, and 12 bases lay in between. CDR3 size: 13 residues. DNA of the CDR3: TGTGCCAGCAGTTTGGTAGGGGCTGGTGGCTACACCTTC. Its protein product is CASSLVGAGGYTF.

The rearrangement uses TRBV30 and TRBJ1-3; D might be TRBD1 (6 bases). This CDR3 comprises 15 residues. Trimming took off 1 base at V and 0 bases at J, with 10 bases between the two ends. Germline-derived CDR1 and CDR2 are GTSNPN and SVGIG (reference sequence). CDR3 residues: CAWSGDRISGNTIYF. CDR3 coding DNA: TGTGCCTGGAGTGGCGACAGGATCTCTGGAAACACCATATATTTT. Together with reference TRBV30 and TRBJ1-3, the CDR3 gives the full variable domain: SQTIHQWPATLVQPVGSPLSLECTVEGTSNPNLYWYRQAAGRGLQLLFYSVGIGQISSEVPQNLSASRPQDRQFILSSKKLLLSDSGFYLCAWSGDRISGNTIYFGEGSWLTVV.

The gene calls are TRBV11-2 and TRBJ2-5; TRBD2 is a possible D gene (5 bases). Germline CDR1 is SGHAT and CDR2 is FQNNGV. The germline V and J ends were trimmed by 0 bases and 5 bases, with 10 bases remaining between them. The CDR3 covers 14 residues. This CDR3 is CASSLESSHETQYF. The CDR3 DNA reads TGTGCCAGCAGCTTAGAGTCTAGCCACGAGACCCAGTACTTC.

This clone has just a few counts. This chain joins TRBV21-1 and TRBJ2-7; whether TRBD2, the table's D call, matches the DNA was not checked. TRBV21-1 is annotated as a pseudogene. CDR3 size: 16 residues. As DNA, the CDR3 is TGTGCCAGCAGAAAAAGTACTAGCGGTTGCTCCTACGAGCAGTACTTC. Amino acid sequence: CASRKSTSGCSYEQYF.

This clone was picked up one time. The V gene is TRBV6-1, the J gene TRBJ1-5; D remains ambiguous. Trimming removed 1 base at V and 11 bases at J, with 12 bases between. This CDR3 spans 13 amino acids. CDR1 and CDR2 (germline): MNHNS, SASEGT. The CDR3 protein is CASSEDARGTQHF. CDR3 coding DNA: TGTGCCAGCAGTGAAGACGCCCGCGGGACCCAGCATTTT.

This clone has just a few counts. CDR3 nucleotide sequence: TGTGCCAGTAGTAGAGGGACAGGGTCGGGTCAGCCCCAGCATTTT. Protein sequence: CASSRGTGSGQPQHF. The chain has TRBV19 and TRBJ1-5, with 9 bases aligning to TRBD1. Germline V gene lookup returns CDR1 LNHDA and CDR2 SQIVND (reference sequence). This CDR3 contains 15 residues. The V and J ends lost 4 bases and 6 bases, in that order; junction bases with no gene match: 7.

The genes are TRBV30 and TRBJ2-5, with D hard to call. V lost 4 bases and J lost 2, with 8 bases in between. This CDR3 spans 12 amino acids. The V gene's germline CDR1 is GTSNPN and CDR2 SVGIG (reference sequence). Written as DNA, the CDR3 is TGTGCCTGGAATCAAGAGCAAGAGACCCAGTACTTC. Its protein is CAWNQEQETQYF.

V gene TRBV14 combines with J gene TRBJ2-7; D perhaps matches TRBD1 (6 bases). The CDR3 is 16 amino acids. The V end lost 2 bases, the J end lost 2 bases, and 16 bases lay between the germline ends. In germline, CDR1 is SGHDN, CDR2 FVKESK. For the CDR3, the DNA is TGTGCCAGCAGCCAAATTTCTTTTCAGGGGACCTACGAGCAGTACTTC. Its protein product is CASSQISFQGTYEQYF.

The V gene is TRBV27, the J gene TRBJ1-1, with unresolved D. Germline loops: CDR1 MNHEY, CDR2 SMNVEV (reference sequence). The CDR3 is 19 residues long. Trimming took 0 bases from V and 3 from J, leaving 23 bases between them. The CDR3 is CASSLSVGVGLSRDTEAFF. The CDR3 nucleotides are TGTGCCAGCAGTTTATCGGTCGGGGTGGGTCTAAGTCGGGACACTGAAGCTTTCTTT.

V is TRBV7-9 and J is TRBJ2-7; 9 bases map to TRBD1. Trimming removed 5 bases from V and 6 bases from J; junction bases left unmatched: 14. Per germline, CDR1 SEHNR and CDR2 FQNEAQ (reference sequence). CDR3 length: 16 amino acids. In DNA form, the CDR3 reads TGTGCCAGCAGCCCGGCCCCCGGGACAGGGCGTGTCGAGCAGTACTTC. The encoded protein is CASSPAPGTGRVEQYF.

The chain links TRBV19 to TRBJ2-6, with 7 bases matching TRBD1. Germline V CDR1 and CDR2: LNHDA, SQIVND (reference sequence). The ends lost 8 bases at V and 0 bases at J; junction bases unmatched: 10. CDR3 length: 17 amino acids. Here the CDR3 reads CASLSPGQISGANVLTF. As DNA, the CDR3 is TGTGCCAGTCTCTCCCCGGGACAGATCTCTGGGGCCAACGTCCTGACTTTC.